This T cell receptor beta chain comes out of a study of beta chain features in type 1 diabetes. Study-wide findings and caveats: Individuals with type 1 diabetes displayed fewer insertions and more deletions at VDJ junctions. It was among patients, rather than healthy donors, that naive, central memory and Treg TCRB repertoires appeared more similar.

About this clone itself: Its antigen is still unknown.

The whole isolated RNA underwent reverse transcription, so sequencing captured expressed TCRB transcripts. Sequencing was performed with immunoSEQ multiplex PCR; in TCRdb, only in-frame clones are kept and a portion is missing. This sample has more than 350,000 clones, with about 10% found just once. Sorted populations all had greater than 95% purity. Germline V lookup: CDR1 ENHRY, CDR2 SYGVKD. This CDR3 region has 12 residues. The V end lost 4 bases, the J end lost 3 bases, and 7 bases lay between the germline ends. The gene calls are TRBV10-3 and TRBJ2-7; D remains ambiguous. The clonotype comes from a young woman in good health. The sample was naive CD4+ T cells from blood. CDR3 sequence (DNA): TGTGCCATCAGTGCGCAAGTCTACGAGCAGTACTTC. Encoded protein: CAISAQVYEQYF.